This T cell receptor (beta chain) was sequenced during a study of Graves' ophthalmopathy and Graves' hyperthyroidism (dated by TCRdb to 2016 to 2018). Describing the broader study: Peripheral blood was collected at initial diagnosis, before any treatment. An independent validation cohort comprised some 19 hyperthyroidism patients and 15 to 17 patients who later progressed from hyperthyroidism to ophthalmopathy. In total, some 130 blood samples were TCR-sequenced: 40 to 45 ophthalmopathy, some 75 hyperthyroidism and some 17 hyperthyroidism-to-ophthalmopathy patients. TCR beta repertoire signatures were used to distinguish Graves' ophthalmopathy from Graves' hyperthyroidism and to predict progression to ophthalmopathy. To explore V-J signatures that separate ophthalmopathy from hyperthyroidism, a discovery set of 95 to 100 patients was enrolled, consisting of more than 40 with ophthalmopathy and roughly 59 with stable hyperthyroidism. In about 6 hyperthyroidism patients, the T-cell repertoire of thyroid tissue was compared with the T-cell repertoire of blood. Following sample collection, hyperthyroidism patients were given methimazole at a starting dose of 30 mg daily, and ophthalmopathy patients were given high-dose intravenous methylprednisolone. Overall results and qualifications from the work: The 13-signature model separated ophthalmopathy from stable hyperthyroidism with approximately 88% sensitivity and about 81% specificity in cross-validation, and 80%/75% in the test set. Sample size was not statistically predetermined, and group allocation was not concealed from the investigators. In validation, the model predicted ophthalmopathy progression with 70.59% sensitivity and 72.22% specificity; roughly eleven predicted patients were CT-confirmed with GO in a median of approximately six months. Most of the expanded thyroid clonotypes with a frequency above 0.001 were also detected in blood, and it was suggested that the thyroid immune response may be reflected by blood repertoires.

Patients with ophthalmopathy had moderately to severely active disease, with a Clinical Activity Score of 3 or more, a NOSPECS grade of 4 or more, and a disease duration of less than 3 months. Patients were excluded if they had other autoimmune diseases, uncontrolled infections, pregnancy or lactation. Diagnosis was based on clinical symptoms, serum thyroxine, TRAb, thyroid ultrasound and orbital computed tomography. PBMCs were isolated from 10 ml of fresh peripheral blood by Ficoll-Paque density gradient centrifugation. Total RNA was extracted with Trizol reagent and quality-checked on an Agilent 2100 Bioanalyzer. Many counts were recorded for this clonotype. Its specific antigen is unknown. No quality values exist for individual bases; no much larger clone is one base distant. For repertoire sequencing, TCR beta CDR3 regions were amplified from RNA transcripts. HTBI primers and the Qiagen OneStep RT-PCR kit were used in a first-round RT-PCR, which was followed by a second-round multiplex PCR, size selection and purification. Sequencing of the libraries was carried out on an Illumina HiSeq2000 in paired-end mode with 100 bp reads. Per the original workflow: SOAPnuke was used to process the reads, removing any read that contained adapters or uncalled bases, had a mean Phred below 15, or lacked an exact match to the constant primer or identifier. COPE v1.2.5 was used to merge the high-quality paired reads. Each unique nucleotide sequence was treated as a clonotype, and MiTCR v1.1 was used to align the clonotypes to the IMGT TRB V, D and J references. The analysis was limited to V-J combinations with a frequency above 0.0001, which together covered 99.2% of the repertoires. For each V-J combination, a TCR clonal expansion and chaos score was defined as F50 clonal expansion divided by the chaos observed in the TCRdist matrix. Welch's t-statistics and random forest were used to reduce the features to about a dozen V-J combinations, which were then used as input to a naive Bayes classifier. The Morisita-Horn index was used to measure how similar the thyroid and blood repertoires were. Using fastp trimming at Q25 and MiXCR clonotype assembly, TCRdb reanalyzed the public sequencing data and kept in-frame beta chains. Entries are consolidated by CDR3 protein sequence, retaining the most common genes and DNA. The V and J calls and clone size are TCRdb's, not the authors'. The sample includes over 650,000 distinct CDR3 sequences, with about 38% observed a single time. Jointly, the top ten make up under 3.5% of the sample.

The CDR1 and CDR2 encoded by the germline V gene are SGHRS and YFSETQ. V is clipped by 5 bases and J by 5 bases, and the sequence between their germline boundaries is 10 bases long. Reading from cysteine to phenylalanine, the CDR3 counts 12 amino acids. CDR3 DNA is the only sequence kept; it has 36 bases, read in frame from the first base. This clonotype was sampled from an adult man with Graves' ophthalmopathy. Specimen: peripheral blood. The sequence links TRBV5-1 to TRBJ2-5, with no D gene named confidently. The bases read TGCGCCAGCAGTCACTCCAAGGAGACCCAGTACTTC. It is translated as CASSHSKETQYF.